This record looks at one T cell receptor beta chain sequence and its context. This entry belongs to a study of CDR3 diversity in severe acne. One entry per CDR3 protein results from TCRdb running MiXCR on the PCR reads. The profile shows about 84,000 distinct CDR3 sequences, under 65% of them singletons. The sequencing sample was made of blood. The sequence came from a male donor in good health, without acne.

The CDR3 sequence: CAGGGATYEQYF. The DNA for the CDR3 is TGTGCCGGGGGGGGGGCCACCTACGAGCAGTACTTC. The chain recombines TRBV7-6 with TRBJ2-7; maybe TRBD2 (7 bases). The V gene lost 11 bases and the J gene lost 2 bases, with 13 bases spanning the gap. The CDR3 totals 12 residues. Germline-derived CDR1 and CDR2 are SGHVS and FNYEAQ.